This entry concerns a single TCR beta chain. Antigen unknown. Time point denoted: baseline, week 1 (first vaccination visit). The treatment denotes: pre-vaccination baseline after standard-of-care therapy. Each astrocytoma in the donors was new, WHO grade 3 or 4, IDH1-mutant and ATRX-lost. The repertoire was sequenced with immunoSEQ multiplex PCR; TCRdb's copy has only in-frame clones and lacks some. The table records 85,000 to 100,000 clones, around 90% of them present only once. This sample was included in a study of a mutant IDH1 vaccine in newly diagnosed glioma. Study at large: Treated patients showed a male proportion of 62.5%, a female proportion of roughly 38%, and a mean age of about 41 years. Study-wide points: There were vaccine-induced immune responses in about 93% of the patients.

The specimen comprised PBMCs, sampled from a glioma patient treated with radiotherapy, temozolomide or both. This TCR was sampled from a woman in her fifties or sixties with glioma.

Here the CDR3 DNA reads TGTGCCAGCAGTTACGTTCATGAGCAGTTCTTC. Translating it yields CASSYVHEQFF. V is TRBV6-5 and J is TRBJ2-1; D not resolved. The CDR3 is made up of 11 amino acids. With 2 bases removed from V and 8 bases from J, the gap between germline ends came to 4 bases. Germline lookup yields CDR1 MNHEY and CDR2 SVGAGI.